The clone carrying this T cell receptor (beta chain) occurred many times. Its antigen is unknown. Time point: persistent/refractory GD, antithyroid drugs over 5 years with positive TRAb. There was RNA extracted from PBMCs, and the TCR library was made from it. Graves' disease diagnosis relied on American Thyroid Association guidelines. Approximately 8.6-milliliter peripheral blood samples went into EDTA tubes. The germline V gene has CDR1 MNHNS and CDR2 SASEGT. The V and J ends lost 6 bases and 4 bases respectively, with 16 bases between them. CDR3 length: 15 residues. This record comes from a study of regulatory T cells in long-lasting Graves disease. The TCR beta library used iRepertoire HTBI primers with Arm-PCR amplification of CDR3. TCRdb reprocessed the multiplex PCR reads with MiXCR, giving one entry per CDR3 protein. Seen here are a few hundred thousand distinct CDR3 sequences, around a quarter observed once, and the top ten hold 26%.

Study conclusions and caveats: Newly diagnosed disease favored TRBV20-1 and TRBJ2-1 over persistent disease.

The chain uses TRBV6-1 and TRBJ1-5; unclear D gene. The material sequenced was peripheral blood mononuclear cells (PBMCs), taken when the disease was refractory, from a patient treated with antithyroid drugs. The TCR originated in a female donor with Graves disease. The CDR3 region is CASRMRDSANQPQHF. CDR3 sequence (DNA): TGTGCCAGCAGAATGCGGGATAGTGCTAATCAGCCCCAGCATTTT.